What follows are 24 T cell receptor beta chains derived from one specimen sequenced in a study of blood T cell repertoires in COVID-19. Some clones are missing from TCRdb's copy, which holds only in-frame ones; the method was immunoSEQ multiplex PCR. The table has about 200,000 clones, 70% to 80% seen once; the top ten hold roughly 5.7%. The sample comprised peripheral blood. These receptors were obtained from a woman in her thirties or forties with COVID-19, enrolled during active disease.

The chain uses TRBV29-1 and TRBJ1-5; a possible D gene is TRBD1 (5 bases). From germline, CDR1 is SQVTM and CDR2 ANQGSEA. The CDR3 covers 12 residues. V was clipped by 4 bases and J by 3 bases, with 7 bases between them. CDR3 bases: TGCAGCGTTGGGGGCCTCAATCAGCCCCAGCATTTT. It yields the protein CSVGGLNQPQHF.

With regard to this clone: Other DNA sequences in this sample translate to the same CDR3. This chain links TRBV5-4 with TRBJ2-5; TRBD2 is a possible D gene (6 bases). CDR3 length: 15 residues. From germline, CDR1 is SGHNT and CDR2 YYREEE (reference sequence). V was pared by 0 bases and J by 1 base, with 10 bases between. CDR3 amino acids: CASSLGAAGQETQYF. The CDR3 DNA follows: TGTGCCAGCAGCTTGGGGGCAGCGGGCCAAGAGACCCAGTACTTC.

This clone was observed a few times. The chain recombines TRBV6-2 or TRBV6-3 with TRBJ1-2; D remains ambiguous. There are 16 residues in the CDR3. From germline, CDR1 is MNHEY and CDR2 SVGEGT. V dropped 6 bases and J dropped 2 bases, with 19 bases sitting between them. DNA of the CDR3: TGTGCCAGCAGGTACGGACTAATAGCGACAAACTATGGCTACACCTTC. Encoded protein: CASRYGLIATNYGYTF.

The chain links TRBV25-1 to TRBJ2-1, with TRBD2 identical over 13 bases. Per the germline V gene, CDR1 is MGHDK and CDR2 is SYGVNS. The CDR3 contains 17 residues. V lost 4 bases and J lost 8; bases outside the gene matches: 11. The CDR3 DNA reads TGTGCCAGCAGTGGACGAATGGGACTAGCGGGGTTTTATGAGCAGTTCTTC. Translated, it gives CASSGRMGLAGFYEQFF.

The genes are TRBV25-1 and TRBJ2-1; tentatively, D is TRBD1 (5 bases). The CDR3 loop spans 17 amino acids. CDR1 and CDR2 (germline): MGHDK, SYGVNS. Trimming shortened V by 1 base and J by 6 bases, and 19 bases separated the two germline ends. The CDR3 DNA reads TGTGCCAGCAGTGAATCGGTAGGTGGGGCCCTTCTCAATGAGCAGTTCTTC. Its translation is CASSESVGGALLNEQFF.

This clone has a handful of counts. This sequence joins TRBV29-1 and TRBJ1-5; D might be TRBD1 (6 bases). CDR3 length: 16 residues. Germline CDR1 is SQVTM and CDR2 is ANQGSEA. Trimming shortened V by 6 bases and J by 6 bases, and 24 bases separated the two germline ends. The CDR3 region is CSVAINGQGLGQPQHF. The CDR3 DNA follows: TGCAGCGTCGCGATAAACGGGCAGGGGCTGGGTCAGCCCCAGCATTTT.

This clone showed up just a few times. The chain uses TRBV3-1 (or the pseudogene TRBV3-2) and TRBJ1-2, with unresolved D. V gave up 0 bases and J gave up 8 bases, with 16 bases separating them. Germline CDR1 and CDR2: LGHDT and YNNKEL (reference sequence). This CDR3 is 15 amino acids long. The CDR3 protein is CASSQDSGKAEGYTF. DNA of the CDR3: TGTGCCAGCAGCCAAGATTCCGGGAAAGCAGAGGGCTACACCTTC.

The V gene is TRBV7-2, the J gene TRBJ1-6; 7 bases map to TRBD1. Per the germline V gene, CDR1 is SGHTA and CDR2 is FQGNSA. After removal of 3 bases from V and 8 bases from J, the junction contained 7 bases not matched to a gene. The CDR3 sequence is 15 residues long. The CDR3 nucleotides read TGTGCCAGCAGCTTTATGACAGGGTCAGATTCACCCCTCCACTTT. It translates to CASSFMTGSDSPLHF.

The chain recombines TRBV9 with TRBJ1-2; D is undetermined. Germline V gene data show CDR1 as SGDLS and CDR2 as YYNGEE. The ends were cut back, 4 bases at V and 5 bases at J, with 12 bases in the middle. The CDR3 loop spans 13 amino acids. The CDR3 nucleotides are TGTGCCAGCAGCACCCCGGGTTTATATGGCTACACCTTC. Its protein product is CASSTPGLYGYTF.

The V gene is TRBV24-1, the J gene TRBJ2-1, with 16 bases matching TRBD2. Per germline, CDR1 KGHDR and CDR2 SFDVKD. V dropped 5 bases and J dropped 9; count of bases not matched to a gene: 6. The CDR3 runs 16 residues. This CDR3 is CATSVGTSGGASEQFF. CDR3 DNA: TGTGCCACCAGTGTAGGGACTAGCGGGGGGGCGAGTGAGCAGTTCTTC.

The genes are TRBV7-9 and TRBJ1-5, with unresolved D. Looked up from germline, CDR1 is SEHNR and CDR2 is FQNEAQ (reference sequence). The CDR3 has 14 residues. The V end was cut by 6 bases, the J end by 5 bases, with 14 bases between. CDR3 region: CASSQTSGYQPQHF. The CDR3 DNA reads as TGTGCCAGCAGTCAGACCTCGGGGTATCAGCCCCAGCATTTT.

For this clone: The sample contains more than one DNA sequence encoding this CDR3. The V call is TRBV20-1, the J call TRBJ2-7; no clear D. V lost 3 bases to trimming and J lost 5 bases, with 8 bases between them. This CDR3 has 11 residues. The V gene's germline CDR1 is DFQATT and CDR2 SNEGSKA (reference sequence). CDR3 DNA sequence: TGCAGTGCTAGTTCTGGGCACGAGCAGTACTTC. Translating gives CSASSGHEQYF.

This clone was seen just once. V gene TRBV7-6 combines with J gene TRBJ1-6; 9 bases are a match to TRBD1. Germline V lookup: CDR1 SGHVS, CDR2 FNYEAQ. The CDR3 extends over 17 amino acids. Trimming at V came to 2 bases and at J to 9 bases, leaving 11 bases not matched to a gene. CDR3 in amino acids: CASSLRGTGPIGSPLHF. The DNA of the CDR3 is TGTGCCAGCAGCTTAAGGGGGACAGGGCCCATAGGTTCACCCCTCCACTTT.

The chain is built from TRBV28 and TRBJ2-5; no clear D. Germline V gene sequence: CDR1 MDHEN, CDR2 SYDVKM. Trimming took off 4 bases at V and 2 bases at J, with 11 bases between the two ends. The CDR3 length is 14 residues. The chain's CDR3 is CASSSRPRQETQYF. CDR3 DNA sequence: TGTGCCAGCAGTTCGCGGCCGCGTCAAGAGACCCAGTACTTC.

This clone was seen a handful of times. The CDR3 nucleotides read TGCGCCAGCAGCTTAGGAGGGCCTGACGAGCAGTACTTC. This sequence encodes CASSLGGPDEQYF. The rearrangement uses TRBV5-1 and TRBJ2-7; D might be TRBD2 (6 bases). This CDR3 contains 13 residues. Germline CDR1 and CDR2: SGHRS and YFSETQ. V was pared by 2 bases and J by 5 bases, with 11 bases between.

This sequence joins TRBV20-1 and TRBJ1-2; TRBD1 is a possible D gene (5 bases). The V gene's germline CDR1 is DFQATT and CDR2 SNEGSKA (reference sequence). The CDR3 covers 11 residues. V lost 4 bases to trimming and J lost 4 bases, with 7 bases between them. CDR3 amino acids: CSATDIYGYTF. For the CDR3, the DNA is TGCAGTGCTACGGACATCTATGGCTACACCTTC.

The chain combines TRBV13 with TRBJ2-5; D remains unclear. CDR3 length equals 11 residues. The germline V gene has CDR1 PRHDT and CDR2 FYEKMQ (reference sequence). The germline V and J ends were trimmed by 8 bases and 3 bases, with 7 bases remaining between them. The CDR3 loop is CASSTKETQYF. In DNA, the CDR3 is TGTGCCAGCTCCACTAAAGAGACCCAGTACTTC.

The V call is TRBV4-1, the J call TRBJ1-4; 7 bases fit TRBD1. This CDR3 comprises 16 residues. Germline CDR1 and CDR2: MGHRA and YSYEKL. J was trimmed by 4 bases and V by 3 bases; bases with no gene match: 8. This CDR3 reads CASSQTGTANNEKLFF. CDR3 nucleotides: TGCGCCAGCAGCCAGACCGGGACAGCAAATAATGAAAAACTGTTTTTT.

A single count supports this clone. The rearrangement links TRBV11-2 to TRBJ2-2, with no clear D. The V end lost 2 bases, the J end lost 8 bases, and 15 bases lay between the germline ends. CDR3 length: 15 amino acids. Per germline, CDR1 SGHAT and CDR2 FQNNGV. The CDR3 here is CASSLQAPDTGELFF. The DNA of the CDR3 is TGTGCCAGCAGCTTACAGGCTCCCGATACTGGGGAGCTGTTTTTT.

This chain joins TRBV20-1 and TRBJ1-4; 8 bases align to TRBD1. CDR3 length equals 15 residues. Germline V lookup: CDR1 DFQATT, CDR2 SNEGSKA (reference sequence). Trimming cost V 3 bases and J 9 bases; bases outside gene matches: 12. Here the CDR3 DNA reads TGCAGTGCTAGTCAGAGGACAGGGCTAATGAAAAAACTGTTTTTT. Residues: CSASQRTGLMKKLFF.

The CDR3 DNA reads as TGTGCCAGCAGTTTGGTCGGCGGGGGGCCAGGTGCGGGGACCCAGTACTTC. This encodes CASSLVGGGPGAGTQYF. The rearrangement links TRBV27 to TRBJ2-5, with 8 nucleotides matching TRBD2. V lost 3 bases to trimming and J lost 7 bases; unmatched junction nucleotides: 16. Per the germline V gene, CDR1 is MNHEY and CDR2 is SMNVEV (reference sequence). This CDR3 is built from 17 residues.

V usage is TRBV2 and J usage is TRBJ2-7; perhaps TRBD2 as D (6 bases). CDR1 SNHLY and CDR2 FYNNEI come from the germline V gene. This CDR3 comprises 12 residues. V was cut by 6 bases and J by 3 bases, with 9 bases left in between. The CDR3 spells CASSLGGYEQYF. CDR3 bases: TGTGCCAGCAGCCTGGGGGGCTACGAGCAGTACTTC.

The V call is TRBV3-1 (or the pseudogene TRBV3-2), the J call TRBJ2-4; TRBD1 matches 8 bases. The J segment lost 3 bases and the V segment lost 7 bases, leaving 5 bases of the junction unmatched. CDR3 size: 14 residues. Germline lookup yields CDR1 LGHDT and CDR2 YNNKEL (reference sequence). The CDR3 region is CASTSGTGKNIQYF. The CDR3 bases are TGTGCCAGCACTTCCGGGACAGGCAAAAACATTCAGTACTTC.

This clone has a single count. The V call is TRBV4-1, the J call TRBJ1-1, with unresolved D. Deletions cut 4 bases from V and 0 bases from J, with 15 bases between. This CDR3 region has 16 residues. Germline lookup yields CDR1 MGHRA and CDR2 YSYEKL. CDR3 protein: CASSRVVARMNTEAFF. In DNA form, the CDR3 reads TGCGCCAGCAGCCGAGTAGTCGCGAGGATGAACACTGAAGCTTTCTTT.